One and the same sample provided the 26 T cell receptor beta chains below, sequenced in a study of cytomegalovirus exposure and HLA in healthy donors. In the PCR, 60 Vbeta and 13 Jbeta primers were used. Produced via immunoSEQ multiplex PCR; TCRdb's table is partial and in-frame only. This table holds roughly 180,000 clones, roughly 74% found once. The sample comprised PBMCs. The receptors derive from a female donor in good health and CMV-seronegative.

Written as DNA, the CDR3 is TGTGCCAGCTCACCAAATGAGGATATAAATGAAAAACTGTTTTTT. Translating it yields CASSPNEDINEKLFF. The rearrangement links TRBV18 to TRBJ1-4; no reliable D call. The germline gives CDR1 KGHSH, CDR2 LQKENI. The CDR3 runs to 15 residues. Trimming removed 2 bases from V and 5 bases from J, with 12 bases in between.

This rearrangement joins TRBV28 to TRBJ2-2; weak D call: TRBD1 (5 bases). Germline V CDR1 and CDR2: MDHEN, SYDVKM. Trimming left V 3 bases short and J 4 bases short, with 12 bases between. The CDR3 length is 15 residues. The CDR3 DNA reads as TGTGCCAGCAGTTTTCACTCAAGGGGCACCGGGGAGCTGTTTTTT. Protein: CASSFHSRGTGELFF.

CDR3: CASSLGTRGGNEQFF. CDR3 bases: TGTGCCAGCAGCCTGGGGACTAGGGGGGGTAATGAGCAGTTCTTC. The chain uses TRBV27 and TRBJ2-1; TRBD2 matches at 8 bases. Trimming took 6 bases from V and 7 from J; bases not matched to a gene: 11. CDR1 is MNHEY and CDR2 is SMNVEV in the germline V gene (reference sequence). There are 15 residues in the CDR3.

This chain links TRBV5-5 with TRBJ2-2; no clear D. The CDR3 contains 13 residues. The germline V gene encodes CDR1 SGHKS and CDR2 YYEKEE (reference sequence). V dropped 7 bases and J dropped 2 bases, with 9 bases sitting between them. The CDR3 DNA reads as TGTGCCAGCCTGGGCGCCAACACCGGGGAGCTGTTTTTT. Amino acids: CASLGANTGELFF.

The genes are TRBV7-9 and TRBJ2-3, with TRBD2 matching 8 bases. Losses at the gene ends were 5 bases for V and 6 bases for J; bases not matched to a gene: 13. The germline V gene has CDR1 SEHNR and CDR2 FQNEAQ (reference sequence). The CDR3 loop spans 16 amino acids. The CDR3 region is CASSQPSSGSRDTQYF. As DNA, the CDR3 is TGTGCCAGCAGCCAGCCGTCGAGCGGGAGCAGGGATACGCAGTATTTT.

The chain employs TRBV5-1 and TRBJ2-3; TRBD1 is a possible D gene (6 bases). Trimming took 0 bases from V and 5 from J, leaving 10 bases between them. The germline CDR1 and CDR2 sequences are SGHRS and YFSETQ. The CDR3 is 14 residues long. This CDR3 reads CASSLVRGIDTQYF. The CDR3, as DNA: TGCGCCAGCAGCTTGGTTAGGGGGATAGATACGCAGTATTTT.

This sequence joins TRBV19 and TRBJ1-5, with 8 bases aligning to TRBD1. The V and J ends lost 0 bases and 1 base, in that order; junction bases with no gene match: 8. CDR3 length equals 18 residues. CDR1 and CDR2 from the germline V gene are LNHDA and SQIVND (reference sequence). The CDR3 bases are TGTGCCAGTAGTATAGAGGACAGGGCCTTCCGGAGCAATCAGCCCCAGCATTTT. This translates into CASSIEDRAFRSNQPQHF.

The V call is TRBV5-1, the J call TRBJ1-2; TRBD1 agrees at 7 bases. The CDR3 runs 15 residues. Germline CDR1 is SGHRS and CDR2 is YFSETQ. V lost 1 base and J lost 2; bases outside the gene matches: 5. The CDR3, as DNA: TGCGCCAGCAGCTTGATGACAGGGTTAAACTATGGCTACACCTTC. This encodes CASSLMTGLNYGYTF.

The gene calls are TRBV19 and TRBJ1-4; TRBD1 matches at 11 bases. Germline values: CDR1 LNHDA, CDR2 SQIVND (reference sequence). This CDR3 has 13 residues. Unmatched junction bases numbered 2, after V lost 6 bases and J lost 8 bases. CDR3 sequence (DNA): TGTGCCAGTAGCGGGACAGGGGGGGAAAAACTGTTTTTT. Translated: CASSGTGGEKLFF.

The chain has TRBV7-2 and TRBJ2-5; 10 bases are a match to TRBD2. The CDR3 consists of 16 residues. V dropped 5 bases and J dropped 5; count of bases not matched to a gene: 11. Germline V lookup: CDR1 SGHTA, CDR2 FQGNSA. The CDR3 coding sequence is TGTGCCAGCAGCCGTCGACTAGCGGGTTTTAGCGAGACCCAGTACTTC. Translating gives CASSRRLAGFSETQYF. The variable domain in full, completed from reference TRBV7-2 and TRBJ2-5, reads GAGVSQSPSNKVTEKGKDVELRCDPISGHTALYWYRQSLGQGLEFLIYFQGNSAPDKSGLPSDRFSAERTGGSVSTLTIQRTQQEDSAVYLCASSRRLAGFSETQYFGPGTRLLVL.

In DNA, the CDR3 is TGTGCCAGCAGCTTAGTTAAAGGGACAGGGGGAGAGACCCAGTACTTC. Protein sequence: CASSLVKGTGGETQYF. J is TRBJ2-5 and V is TRBV7-2, with TRBD1 matching over 11 bases. The ends lost 1 base at V and 4 bases at J; junction bases unmatched: 5. The CDR3 contains 16 residues. Germline CDR1 reads SGHTA; CDR2 reads FQGNSA.

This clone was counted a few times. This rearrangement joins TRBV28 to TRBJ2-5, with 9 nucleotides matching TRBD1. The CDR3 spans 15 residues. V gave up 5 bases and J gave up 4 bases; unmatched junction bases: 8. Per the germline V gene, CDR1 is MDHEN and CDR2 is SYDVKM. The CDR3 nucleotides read TGTGCCAGCAGTGGCCCGGGACAGGGTGTAGAGACCCAGTACTTC. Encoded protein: CASSGPGQGVETQYF.

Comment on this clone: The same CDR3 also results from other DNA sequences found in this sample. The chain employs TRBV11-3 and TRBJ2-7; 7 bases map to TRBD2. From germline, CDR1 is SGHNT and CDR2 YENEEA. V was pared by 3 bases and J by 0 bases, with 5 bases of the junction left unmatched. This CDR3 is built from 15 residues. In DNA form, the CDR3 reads TGTGCCAGCAGCTTTTTCAGCGGGGCCTCCTACGAGCAGTACTTC. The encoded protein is CASSFFSGASYEQYF.

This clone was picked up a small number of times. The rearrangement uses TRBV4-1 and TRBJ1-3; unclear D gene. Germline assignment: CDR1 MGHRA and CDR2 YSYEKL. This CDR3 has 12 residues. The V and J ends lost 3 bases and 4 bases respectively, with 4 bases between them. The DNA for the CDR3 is TGCGCCAGCAGCCAGCGGGGAAACACCATATATTTT. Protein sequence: CASSQRGNTIYF.

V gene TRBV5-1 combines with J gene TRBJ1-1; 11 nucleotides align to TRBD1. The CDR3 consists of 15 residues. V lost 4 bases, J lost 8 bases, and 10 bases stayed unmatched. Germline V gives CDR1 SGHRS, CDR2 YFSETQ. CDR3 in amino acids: CASSPRTGGYGEAFF. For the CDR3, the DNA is TGCGCCAGCAGCCCCAGGACAGGGGGCTATGGCGAAGCTTTCTTT.

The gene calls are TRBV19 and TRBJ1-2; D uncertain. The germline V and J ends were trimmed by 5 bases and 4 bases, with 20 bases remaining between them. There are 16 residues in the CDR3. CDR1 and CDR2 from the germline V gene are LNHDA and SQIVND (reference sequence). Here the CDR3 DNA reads TGTGCCAGTAGTCCTACCGGGAGCAACCAAATCTATGGCTACACCTTC. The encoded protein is CASSPTGSNQIYGYTF.

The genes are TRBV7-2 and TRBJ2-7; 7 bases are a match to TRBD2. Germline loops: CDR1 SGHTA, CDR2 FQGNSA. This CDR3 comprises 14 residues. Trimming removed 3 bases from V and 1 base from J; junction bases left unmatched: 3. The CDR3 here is CASSFSSGSYEQYF. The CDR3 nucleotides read TGTGCCAGCAGCTTTTCTAGCGGTTCCTACGAGCAGTACTTC.

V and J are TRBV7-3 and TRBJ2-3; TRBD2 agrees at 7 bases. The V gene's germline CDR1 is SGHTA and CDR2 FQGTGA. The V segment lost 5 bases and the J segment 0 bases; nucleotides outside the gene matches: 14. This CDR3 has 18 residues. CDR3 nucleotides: TGTGCCAGCAGCCGATCCGAGGCTAGCGGTCCTAGCACAGATACGCAGTATTTT. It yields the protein CASSRSEASGPSTDTQYF.

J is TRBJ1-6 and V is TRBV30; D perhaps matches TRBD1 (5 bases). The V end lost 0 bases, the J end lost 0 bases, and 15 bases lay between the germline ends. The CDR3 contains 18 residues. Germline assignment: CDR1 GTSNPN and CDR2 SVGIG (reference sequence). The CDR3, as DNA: TGTGCCTGGAGTGTGTCATCGACAGTCAGCTCCTATAATTCACCCCTCCACTTT. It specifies CAWSVSSTVSSYNSPLHF.

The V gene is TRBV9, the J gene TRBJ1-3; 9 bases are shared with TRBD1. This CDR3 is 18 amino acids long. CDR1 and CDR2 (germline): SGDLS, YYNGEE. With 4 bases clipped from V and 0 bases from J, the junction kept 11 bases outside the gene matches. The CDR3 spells CASSTSGTGNPSGNTIYF. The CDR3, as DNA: TGTGCCAGCAGCACGTCCGGGACAGGGAATCCCTCTGGAAACACCATATATTTT.

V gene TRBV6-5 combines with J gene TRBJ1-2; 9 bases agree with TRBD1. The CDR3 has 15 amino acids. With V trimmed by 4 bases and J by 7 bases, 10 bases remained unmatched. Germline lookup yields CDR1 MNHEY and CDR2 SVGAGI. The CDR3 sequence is CASSLSTGGGSGYTF. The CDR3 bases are TGTGCCAGCAGTTTATCGACAGGGGGGGGGAGTGGCTACACCTTC.

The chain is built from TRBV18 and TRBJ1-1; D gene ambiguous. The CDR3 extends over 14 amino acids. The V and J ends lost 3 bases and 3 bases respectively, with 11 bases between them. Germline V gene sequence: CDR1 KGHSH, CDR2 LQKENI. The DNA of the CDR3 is TGTGCCAGCTCACCCGACACAGAGTACACTGAAGCTTTCTTT. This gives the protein CASSPDTEYTEAFF.

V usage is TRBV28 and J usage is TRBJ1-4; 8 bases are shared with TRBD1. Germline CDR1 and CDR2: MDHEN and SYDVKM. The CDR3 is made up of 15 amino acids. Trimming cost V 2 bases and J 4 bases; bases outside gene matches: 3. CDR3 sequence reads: CASSLADRDNEKLFF. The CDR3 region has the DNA TGTGCCAGCAGTTTAGCGGACAGGGATAATGAAAAACTGTTTTTT.

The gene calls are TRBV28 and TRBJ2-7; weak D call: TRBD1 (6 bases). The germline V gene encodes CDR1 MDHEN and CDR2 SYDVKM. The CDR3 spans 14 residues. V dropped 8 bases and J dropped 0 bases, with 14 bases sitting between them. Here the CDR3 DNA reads TGTGCCAGCCGCCAACAGGGAGACTCCTACGAGCAGTACTTC. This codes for CASRQQGDSYEQYF.

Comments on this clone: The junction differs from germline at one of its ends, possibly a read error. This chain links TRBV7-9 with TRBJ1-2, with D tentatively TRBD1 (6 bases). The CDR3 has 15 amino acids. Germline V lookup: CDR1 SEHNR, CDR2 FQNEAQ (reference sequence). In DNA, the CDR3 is TGTTCCAGCAGCCCCACCGGGACATTGGCATATGGCTACACCTTC. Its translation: CSSSPTGTLAYGYTF.

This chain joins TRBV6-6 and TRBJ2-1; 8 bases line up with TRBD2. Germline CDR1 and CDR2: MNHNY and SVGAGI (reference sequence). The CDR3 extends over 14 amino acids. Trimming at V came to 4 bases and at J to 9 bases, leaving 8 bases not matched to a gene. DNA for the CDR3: TGTGCCAGCAGTTTTAGCGGGACTAGTTTTGAGCAGTTCTTC. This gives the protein CASSFSGTSFEQFF.